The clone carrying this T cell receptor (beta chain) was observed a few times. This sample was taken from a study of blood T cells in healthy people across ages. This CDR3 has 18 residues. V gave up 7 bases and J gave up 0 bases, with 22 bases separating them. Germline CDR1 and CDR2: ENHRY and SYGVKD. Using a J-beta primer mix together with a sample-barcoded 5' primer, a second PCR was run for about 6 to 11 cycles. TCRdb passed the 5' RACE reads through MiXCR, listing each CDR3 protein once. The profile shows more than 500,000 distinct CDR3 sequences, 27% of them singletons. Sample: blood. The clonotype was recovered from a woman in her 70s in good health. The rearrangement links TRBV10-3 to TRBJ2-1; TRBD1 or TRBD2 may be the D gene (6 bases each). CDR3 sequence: CAITVPRRGASSYNEQFF. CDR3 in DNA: TGTGCCATCACAGTCCCCAGGAGGGGGGCGAGCTCCTACAATGAGCAGTTCTTC.